The rows below give T cell receptor beta chains drawn from one sample of a study of blood T cell repertoires in COVID-19. This table comes from immunoSEQ multiplex PCR, and its TCRdb copy is limited to in-frame clones, with some not included. The sample contains tens of thousands of clones, 80% to 90% of which appear only once. Sequencing input: peripheral blood. Receptor source: a human donor in a cohort sampled during active COVID-19. CDR3s include the opening cysteine and the closing phenylalanine or tryptophan. D genes are given only for firm matches. Part of the rows lack a size; the others show once, few, many or a class for expanded clones.

V gene: TRBV5-1
D gene: TRBD2
J gene: TRBJ2-3
clone size: NA
CDR3 DNA: TGCGCCACGGCGACTAGCGGGGGGAGAGATACGCAGTATTTT
CDR3 protein: CATATSGGRDTQYF

V gene: TRBV5-4
D gene: TRBD2
J gene: TRBJ2-3
clone size: NA
CDR3 DNA: TGTGCCAGCAGCCGGAGAGCGGTAGCGGGAGGCCTAAGCGATACGCAGTATTTT
CDR3 protein: CASSRRAVAGGLSDTQYF

V gene: TRBV5-5
D gene: TRBD1
J gene: TRBJ2-7
clone size: NA
CDR3 DNA: TGTGCCAGCAGCTTGGCCGGGACAGGGGGCTACGAGCAGTACTTC
CDR3 protein: CASSLAGTGGYEQYF

V gene: TRBV4-2
D gene: TRBD1
J gene: TRBJ1-2
clone size: NA
CDR3 DNA: TGTGCCAGCAGCCGGATGGGGACAGGCCCCCTTAGGGGCTACACCTTC
CDR3 protein: CASSRMGTGPLRGYTF

V gene: TRBV11-2
D gene: NA
J gene: TRBJ1-1
clone size: NA
CDR3 DNA: TGTGCCAGCAACAAACCGGGACACATAAGGACTGAAGCTTTCTTT
CDR3 protein: CASNKPGHIRTEAFF

V gene: TRBV6-5
D gene: TRBD1
J gene: TRBJ2-1
clone size: NA
CDR3 DNA: TGTGCCATTGGACAGGGGCCCACCAATGAGCAGTTCTTC
CDR3 protein: CAIGQGPTNEQFF

V gene: TRBV28
D gene: TRBD1
J gene: TRBJ1-1
clone size: NA
CDR3 DNA: TGTGCCAGCAGTTCCCCCAGGGGGCTAATGAACACTGAAGCTTTCTTT
CDR3 protein: CASSSPRGLMNTEAFF

V gene: TRBV19
D gene: NA
J gene: TRBJ2-2
clone size: NA
CDR3 DNA: TGTGCCAGTAATGTACAGGGTATCACCGGGGAGCTGTTTTTT
CDR3 protein: CASNVQGITGELFF

V gene: TRBV30
D gene: TRBD1
J gene: TRBJ1-5
clone size: once
CDR3 DNA: TGTGCCTGGAGTACGACAGGGGGCATTCAGCCCCAGCATTTT
CDR3 protein: CAWSTTGGIQPQHF

V gene: TRBV4-2
D gene: TRBD1
J gene: TRBJ2-1
clone size: NA
CDR3 DNA: TGTGCCAGCAGCAATACCGGACAGGTCAATGAGCAGTTCTTC
CDR3 protein: CASSNTGQVNEQFF

V gene: TRBV19
D gene: NA
J gene: TRBJ2-1
clone size: NA
CDR3 DNA: TGTGCCAGTAGTATAGATCTTAGGGCTGCCCGGACTCGCTACAATGAGCAGTTCTTC
CDR3 protein: CASSIDLRAARTRYNEQFF

V gene: TRBV9
D gene: NA
J gene: TRBJ2-3
clone size: NA
CDR3 DNA: TGTGCCAGCAGCGTAGGTGGGCCAGATACGCAGTATTTT
CDR3 protein: CASSVGGPDTQYF

V gene: TRBV30
D gene: NA
J gene: TRBJ1-4
clone size: NA
CDR3 DNA: TGTGCCTGGAGTGTACTCGTTGGAGGGATGGATGAAAAACTGTTTTTT
CDR3 protein: CAWSVLVGGMDEKLFF

V gene: TRBV14
D gene: NA
J gene: TRBJ2-2
clone size: NA
CDR3 DNA: TGTGCCAGCAGCCTCAGGACAGCGACCGGGGAGCTGTTTTTT
CDR3 protein: CASSLRTATGELFF

V gene: TRBV5-1
D gene: NA
J gene: TRBJ2-2
clone size: NA
CDR3 DNA: TGCGCCAGCAGAGAGACGGGAAGACAAACAAACACCGGGGAGCTGTTTTTT
CDR3 protein: CASRETGRQTNTGELFF

V gene: TRBV3-1/TRBV3-2
D gene: TRBD2
J gene: TRBJ2-1
clone size: NA
CDR3 DNA: TGTGCCAGCAGCCTTGCAGCTAGCGGGAGTTATGAGCAGTTCTTC
CDR3 protein: CASSLAASGSYEQFF

V gene: TRBV19
D gene: NA
J gene: TRBJ2-1
clone size: NA
CDR3 DNA: TGTGCCAGTAGTTCCTTGAAGGGGTCCAACTACAATGAGCAGTTCTTC
CDR3 protein: CASSSLKGSNYNEQFF

V gene: TRBV6-5
D gene: NA
J gene: TRBJ1-6
clone size: once
CDR3 DNA: TGTGCCAGCACCCGTGGCAGGCAAAATTCACCCCTCCACTTT
CDR3 protein: CASTRGRQNSPLHF

V gene: TRBV11-2
D gene: NA
J gene: TRBJ1-6
clone size: NA
CDR3 DNA: TGTGCCAGCGGCAAGGGAGCTTATAATTCACCCCTCCACTTT
CDR3 protein: CASGKGAYNSPLHF

V gene: TRBV18
D gene: TRBD2
J gene: TRBJ2-7
clone size: once
CDR3 DNA: TGTGCCAGCTCACCTACTAGCGGGAGTAGCTACGAGCAGTACTTC
CDR3 protein: CASSPTSGSSYEQYF

V gene: TRBV28
D gene: NA
J gene: TRBJ2-2
clone size: NA
CDR3 DNA: TGTGCCAGCAGTTTAGGGACTTACACCGGGGAGCTGTTTTTT
CDR3 protein: CASSLGTYTGELFF

V gene: TRBV6-5
D gene: NA
J gene: TRBJ1-2
clone size: NA
CDR3 DNA: TGTGCCAGCAGTTACTCGTTTTCAGGGTTGGGTGGCTACACCTTC
CDR3 protein: CASSYSFSGLGGYTF

V gene: TRBV7-2
D gene: TRBD2
J gene: TRBJ2-7
clone size: NA
CDR3 DNA: TGTGCCAGCAGCTTAGCCACTAGCGGGGGACGATACGAGCAGTACTTC
CDR3 protein: CASSLATSGGRYEQYF

V gene: TRBV7-2
D gene: TRBD1
J gene: TRBJ1-6
clone size: NA
CDR3 DNA: TGTGCCAGCAGCTTATTACAGGGGGGGACCAATTCACCCCTCCACTTT
CDR3 protein: CASSLLQGGTNSPLHF

V gene: TRBV28
D gene: NA
J gene: TRBJ1-2
clone size: NA
CDR3 DNA: TGTGCCAGCAGTTTATACTTTAACTATGGCTACACCTTC
CDR3 protein: CASSLYFNYGYTF

V gene: TRBV6-5
D gene: NA
J gene: TRBJ2-5
clone size: NA
CDR3 DNA: TGTGCCAGCAGTTACACCGGGAAGGAGACCCAGTACTTC
CDR3 protein: CASSYTGKETQYF

V gene: TRBV5-8
D gene: TRBD1
J gene: TRBJ1-5
clone size: NA
CDR3 DNA: TGTGCCAGCAGCTTGGACACAGGGGCCCAGCCCCAGCATTTT
CDR3 protein: CASSLDTGAQPQHF

V gene: TRBV28
D gene: TRBD1
J gene: TRBJ2-7
clone size: few
CDR3 DNA: TGTGCCAGCAGTTTCCCCGACAGGGGAGTATACGAGCAGTACTTC
CDR3 protein: CASSFPDRGVYEQYF

V gene: TRBV5-5
D gene: TRBD1
J gene: TRBJ1-6
clone size: NA
CDR3 DNA: TGTGCCAGCAGCCCGAGGGACAGGGTTTATTCACCCCTCCACTTT
CDR3 protein: CASSPRDRVYSPLHF

V gene: TRBV7-2
D gene: NA
J gene: TRBJ2-3
clone size: NA
CDR3 DNA: TGTGCCAGCAGCCCCGACTCGCTTGTAAATACGCAGTATTTT
CDR3 protein: CASSPDSLVNTQYF

V gene: TRBV18
D gene: NA
J gene: TRBJ2-7
clone size: NA
CDR3 DNA: TGTGCCAGCTCACTAGACAGAGCCTTCTCCTACGAGCAGTACTTC
CDR3 protein: CASSLDRAFSYEQYF

V gene: TRBV29-1
D gene: NA
J gene: TRBJ1-4
clone size: NA
CDR3 DNA: TGCAGCATCTTTGACCTTATGGGGGACTTTAACGGCGAAAAACTGTTTTTT
CDR3 protein: CSIFDLMGDFNGEKLFF

V gene: TRBV7-2
D gene: NA
J gene: TRBJ1-3
clone size: few
CDR3 DNA: TGTGCCAGCAGCTTACTTGGGGAGGGGTCAGGAAACACCATATATTTT
CDR3 protein: CASSLLGEGSGNTIYF

V gene: TRBV19
D gene: NA
J gene: TRBJ1-2
clone size: once
CDR3 DNA: TGTGCCAGTAGTACGCGGGACGGGCTGGCGAGAGGCTACACCTTC
CDR3 protein: CASSTRDGLARGYTF